These T cell receptor beta chains were read from a single sample in a study of blood T cell repertoires in COVID-19. Clones were read by immunoSEQ multiplex PCR, and TCRdb kept only the in-frame ones, dropping some. The table lists some 300,000 clones, around nine tenths of them singletons. Specimen: PBMCs or T cells enriched from blood (not recorded which). All receptors derive from an older woman in a cohort exposed to, infected with or recovered from COVID-19 (not recorded which). The CDR3 runs from the conserved cysteine through the conserved F or W. Fields, in order: clone size, J gene, V gene, D gene, CDR3 DNA, CDR3 protein. D genes are given only for firm matches. A row's size may be missing; if present it is once, few, many or a size class.

NA TRBJ1-2 TRBV14 NA TGTGCCAGCAGCCAAGATTTCTCTACAGGGTTCTACACCTTC CASSQDFSTGFYTF
NA TRBJ2-1 TRBV4-3 TRBD2 TGCGCCAGCAGCCAAGATGTTAGCGGGGCTTACAATGAGCAGTTCTTC CASSQDVSGAYNEQFF
NA TRBJ2-7 TRBV5-4 TRBD1 TGTGCCAGCAGCAGGACAGGGGGCGCTTCCTACGAGCAGTACTTC CASSRTGGASYEQYF
NA TRBJ1-5 TRBV9 NA TGTGCCAGCAGCACCCCGCCGGGGGGCGCCAGCAATCAGCCCCAGCATTTT CASSTPPGGASNQPQHF
NA TRBJ2-3 TRBV4-2 TRBD2 TGTGCCAGCAGCCACGTAGCGGGAGCAGGATCGACAGATACGCAGTATTTT CASSHVAGAGSTDTQYF
NA TRBJ2-3 TRBV7-2 NA TGTGCCAGCAGGCCTCAGGGGAAAGATACGCAGTATTTT CASRPQGKDTQYF
NA TRBJ2-7 TRBV28 NA TGTGCCAGCAGTTTACCCTTCAAGCGGAGCTCCTACGAGCAGTACTTC CASSLPFKRSSYEQYF
NA TRBJ1-3 TRBV28 TRBD1 TGTGCCAGCAGTTTATGGGTCGATTGGACAGGGCCCTCGCTCTCTGGAAACACCATATATTTT CASSLWVDWTGPSLSGNTIYF
NA TRBJ2-5 TRBV7-2 TRBD1 TGTGCCAGCAGCTCAAGGGACAGGGCCCAAGAGACCCAGTACTTC CASSSRDRAQETQYF
few TRBJ1-5 TRBV6-6 TRBD1 TGTGCCAGCAGACTGGGACAGGGTCCGGATCAGCCCCAGCATTTT CASRLGQGPDQPQHF
NA TRBJ2-3 TRBV5-4 NA TGTGCCAGCAGCTTCACTAGGGAGACGACAGATACGCAGTATTTT CASSFTRETTDTQYF
NA TRBJ2-3 TRBV29-1 TRBD1 TGCAGCGTTGAAGAACTCGATTATAGGGGGCGCCTCGCAGATACGCAGTATTTT CSVEELDYRGRLADTQYF
once TRBJ2-5 TRBV14 TRBD2 TGTGCCAGCAGGACTAGCGGCCAAGAGACCCAGTACTTC CASRTSGQETQYF
NA TRBJ2-1 TRBV24-1 TRBD1 TGTGCCACCAGTGATGGGCAGGGGGACGTCCGCTACAATGAGCAGTTCTTC CATSDGQGDVRYNEQFF
NA TRBJ2-7 TRBV6-5 NA TGTGCCAGCAGTTCGAGGAAGTTTCGGGGAGAGCAGTACTTC CASSSRKFRGEQYF
NA TRBJ2-7 TRBV6-5 NA TGTGCCAGCACAGGCCTGTCGGCTCGCGAGCAGTACTTC CASTGLSAREQYF
NA TRBJ2-2 TRBV28 NA TGTGCCAGCAGTTTCGCCAGGGGTCACACCGGGGAGCTGTTTTTT CASSFARGHTGELFF
NA TRBJ1-1 TRBV28 TRBD1 TGTGCCAGCAGTTTCACCAGGGGGCGAACTGAAGCTTTCTTT CASSFTRGRTEAFF
once TRBJ1-1 TRBV10-3 NA TGTGCCATCAGGGAGAACAGAAACCTAATGAACACTGAAGCTTTCTTT CAIRENRNLMNTEAFF
NA TRBJ2-7 TRBV28 NA TGTGCCAGCAGTTTAAACGGCTACGAGCAGTACTTC CASSLNGYEQYF
NA TRBJ2-1 TRBV7-3 NA TGTGCCAGCAGCGAGGGGCGGGGTGAGCAGTTCTTC CASSEGRGEQFF
NA TRBJ1-1 TRBV24-1 NA TGTGCCACCAGGGCCAGGGGGAACACTGAAGCTTTCTTT CATRARGNTEAFF
NA TRBJ1-6 TRBV19 NA TGTGCCAGTAAAACCGGGACATTGAATTCACCCCTCCACTTT CASKTGTLNSPLHF
NA TRBJ2-3 TRBV10-3 TRBD2 TGTGCCATCAGTCCCTATCGGCTAAGCGGGAGCACCAGCCGGTATACGCAGTATTTT CAISPYRLSGSTSRYTQYF